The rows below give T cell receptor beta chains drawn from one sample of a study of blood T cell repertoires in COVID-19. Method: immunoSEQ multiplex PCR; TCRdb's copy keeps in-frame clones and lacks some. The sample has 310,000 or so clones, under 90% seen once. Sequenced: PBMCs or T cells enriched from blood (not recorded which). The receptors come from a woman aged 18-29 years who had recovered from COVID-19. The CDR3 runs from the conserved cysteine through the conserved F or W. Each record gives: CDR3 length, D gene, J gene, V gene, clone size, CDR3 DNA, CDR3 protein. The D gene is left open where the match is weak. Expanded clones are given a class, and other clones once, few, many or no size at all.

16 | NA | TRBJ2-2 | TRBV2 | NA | TGTGCCAGCAGTGTGCGGGGCTCCGGGGACACCGGGGAGCTGTTTTTT | CASSVRGSGDTGELFF
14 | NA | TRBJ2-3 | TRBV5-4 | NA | TGTGCCAGCAGCTTGCCGGGTATCACAGATACGCAGTATTTT | CASSLPGITDTQYF
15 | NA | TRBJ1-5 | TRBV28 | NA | TGTGCCAGCAGCTCCACAGGGTTTGTCGTCCAGCCCCAGCATTTT | CASSSTGFVVQPQHF
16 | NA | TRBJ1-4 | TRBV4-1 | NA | TGCGCCAGCACCCAAGGCCTTATAGCAACTAATGAAAAACTGTTTTTT | CASTQGLIATNEKLFF
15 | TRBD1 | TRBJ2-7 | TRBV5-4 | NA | TGTGCCAGCAGCTTGGCGGGACAGGGGTCCTACGAGCAGTACTTC | CASSLAGQGSYEQYF
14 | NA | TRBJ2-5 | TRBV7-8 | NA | TGTGCCAGCAGCCTGAGACTAGGAACGGAGACCCAGTACTTC | CASSLRLGTETQYF
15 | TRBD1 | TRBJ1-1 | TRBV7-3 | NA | TGTGCCAGCAGCTTAACCGGGACAGGGGCGAGTGAAGCTTTCTTT | CASSLTGTGASEAFF
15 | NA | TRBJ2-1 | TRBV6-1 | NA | TGTGCCAGCAGTGAAGCTTTGTTAGGAGGCGATGAGCAGTTCTTC | CASSEALLGGDEQFF
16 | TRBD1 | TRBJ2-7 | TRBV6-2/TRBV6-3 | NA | TGTGCCAGCAGTTACTCACCGGGACAGGTCTCCTACGAGCAGTACTTC | CASSYSPGQVSYEQYF
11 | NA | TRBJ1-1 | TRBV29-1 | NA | TGCAGCGCGTCAGTGAACACTGAAGCTTTCTTT | CSASVNTEAFF
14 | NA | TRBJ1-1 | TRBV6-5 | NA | TGTGCCAGCAGTTATTTATTCGGGGACACTGAAGCTTTCTTT | CASSYLFGDTEAFF
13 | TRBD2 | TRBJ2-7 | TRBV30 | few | TGTGCCGGGAGGACTAGCCCATCCTACGAGCAGTACTTC | CAGRTSPSYEQYF
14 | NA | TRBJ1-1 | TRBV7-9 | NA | TGTGCCAGCAGCCTAGCACAGAGGAACACTGAAGCTTTCTTT | CASSLAQRNTEAFF
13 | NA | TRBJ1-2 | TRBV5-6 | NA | TGTGCCAGCAGCCCCGAAGCGGCGGGTGGCTACACCTTC | CASSPEAAGGYTF
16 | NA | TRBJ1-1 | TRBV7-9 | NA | TGTGCCAGCAGCCAGGCGAAGGGACACCCGAACACTGAAGCTTTCTTT | CASSQAKGHPNTEAFF
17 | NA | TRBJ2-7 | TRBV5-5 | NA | TGTGCCAGCAGCTTGGATCCACCGGGCCCAGGGGTTTACGAGCAGTACTTC | CASSLDPPGPGVYEQYF
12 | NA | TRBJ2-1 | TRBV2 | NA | TGTGCCAGCAGATCTAGCTACAATGAGCAGTTCTTC | CASRSSYNEQFF
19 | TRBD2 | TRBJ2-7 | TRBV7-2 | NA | TGTGCCAGCAGCTTCGGGACTAGCGGGGGCCCCACCCACCCTTACGAGCAGTACTTC | CASSFGTSGGPTHPYEQYF
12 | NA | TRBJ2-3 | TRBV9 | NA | TGTGCCAGCAGCGTAAGCCCGGATACGCAGTATTTT | CASSVSPDTQYF
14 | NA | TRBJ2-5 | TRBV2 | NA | TGTGCCAGCAGGTCCTACAGGTCACAAGAGACCCAGTACTTC | CASRSYRSQETQYF
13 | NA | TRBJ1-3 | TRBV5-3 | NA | TGTGCCAGAAGCTTGGGGTTCCAGGGAAGCCCAAATTTT | CARSLGFQGSPNF
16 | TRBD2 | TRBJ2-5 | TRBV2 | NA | TGTGCCAGCAGTCAGGGACTAGCGGGCTTCCAAGAGACCCAGTACTTC | CASSQGLAGFQETQYF
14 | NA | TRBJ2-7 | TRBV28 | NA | TGTGCCAGCAGTCAAGCGGGCCCAACCTACGAGCAGTACTTC | CASSQAGPTYEQYF
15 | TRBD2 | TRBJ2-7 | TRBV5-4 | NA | TGTGCCAGCAGCGCCGGGACTAGCGGGGCCTACGAGCAGTACTTC | CASSAGTSGAYEQYF
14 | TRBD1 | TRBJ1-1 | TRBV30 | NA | TGTGCCTGCCAAAATGACAGGGGAAACACTGAAGCTTTCTTT | CACQNDRGNTEAFF
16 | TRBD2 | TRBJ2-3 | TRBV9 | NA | TGTGCCAGCAGTTCCTTAGCGGGGGGATACACAGATACGCAGTATTTT | CASSSLAGGYTDTQYF
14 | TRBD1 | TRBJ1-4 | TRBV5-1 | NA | TGCGCCAGCAGACTAACAGGGGCCGGCGAAAAACTGTTTTTT | CASRLTGAGEKLFF
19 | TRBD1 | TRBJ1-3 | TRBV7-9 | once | TGTGCCAGCAGCTTACGGGACAGGGACACATACTACTCTGGAAACACCATATATTTT | CASSLRDRDTYYSGNTIYF
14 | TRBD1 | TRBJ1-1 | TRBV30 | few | TGTGCCTGGGCTAATACAGGGGGATGGTCTGAAGCTTTCTTT | CAWANTGGWSEAFF
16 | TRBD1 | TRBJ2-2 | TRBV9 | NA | TGTGCCAGCAGCGACCGGACAGGGAAGAACACCGGGGAGCTGTTTTTT | CASSDRTGKNTGELFF
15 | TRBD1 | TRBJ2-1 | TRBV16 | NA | TGTGCCAGCAGCCTTGTGGGACAGGGATATGGTGAGCAGTTCTTC | CASSLVGQGYGEQFF
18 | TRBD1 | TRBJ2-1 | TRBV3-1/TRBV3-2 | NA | TGTGCCAGCAGCCAAGAAAGGGACAGGGGGCCCTCCTACAATGAGCAGTTCTTC | CASSQERDRGPSYNEQFF
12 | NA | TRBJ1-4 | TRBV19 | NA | TGTGCCAGTAGTTCCAGTTTTGAAAAACTGTTTTTT | CASSSSFEKLFF
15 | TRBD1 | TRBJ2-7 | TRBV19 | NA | TGTGCCAGTAGCACAGGGACAGGGGAAAGCTACGAGCAGTACTTC | CASSTGTGESYEQYF
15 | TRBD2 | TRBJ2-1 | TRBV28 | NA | TGTGCCAGCAGTGGGGAGCGGGGAAGATACAATGAGCAGTTCTTC | CASSGERGRYNEQFF
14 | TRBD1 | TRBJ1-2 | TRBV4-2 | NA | TGTGCCAGCAGCCGGGACAGGGCGAACTATGGCTACACCTTC | CASSRDRANYGYTF
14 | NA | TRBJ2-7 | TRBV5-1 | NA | TGCGCCAGCAGCTTGGGAGGGAGTCCCTACGAGCAGTACTTC | CASSLGGSPYEQYF
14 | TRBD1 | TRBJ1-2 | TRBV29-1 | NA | TGCAGCATTCATGCCGGGACAGGGGCCTATGGCTACACCTTC | CSIHAGTGAYGYTF
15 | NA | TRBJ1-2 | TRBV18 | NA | TGTGCCAGCTCACCACCGTCCACGGTTGGCTATGGCTACACCTTC | CASSPPSTVGYGYTF